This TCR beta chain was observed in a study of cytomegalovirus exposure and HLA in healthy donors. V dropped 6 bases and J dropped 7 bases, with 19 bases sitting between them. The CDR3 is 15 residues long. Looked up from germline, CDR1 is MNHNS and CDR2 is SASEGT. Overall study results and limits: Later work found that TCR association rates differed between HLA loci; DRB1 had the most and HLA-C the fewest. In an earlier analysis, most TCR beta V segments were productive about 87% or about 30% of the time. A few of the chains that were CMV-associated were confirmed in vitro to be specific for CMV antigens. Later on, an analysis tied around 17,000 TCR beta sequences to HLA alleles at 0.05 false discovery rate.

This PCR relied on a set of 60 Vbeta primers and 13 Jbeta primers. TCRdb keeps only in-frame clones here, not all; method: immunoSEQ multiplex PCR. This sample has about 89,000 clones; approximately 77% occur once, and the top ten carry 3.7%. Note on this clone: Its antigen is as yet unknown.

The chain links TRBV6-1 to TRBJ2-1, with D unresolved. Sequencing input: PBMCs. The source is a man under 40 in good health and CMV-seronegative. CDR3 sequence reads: CASRAIRFGDNEQFF. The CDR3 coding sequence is TGTGCCAGCAGAGCCATACGATTTGGAGATAATGAGCAGTTCTTC.